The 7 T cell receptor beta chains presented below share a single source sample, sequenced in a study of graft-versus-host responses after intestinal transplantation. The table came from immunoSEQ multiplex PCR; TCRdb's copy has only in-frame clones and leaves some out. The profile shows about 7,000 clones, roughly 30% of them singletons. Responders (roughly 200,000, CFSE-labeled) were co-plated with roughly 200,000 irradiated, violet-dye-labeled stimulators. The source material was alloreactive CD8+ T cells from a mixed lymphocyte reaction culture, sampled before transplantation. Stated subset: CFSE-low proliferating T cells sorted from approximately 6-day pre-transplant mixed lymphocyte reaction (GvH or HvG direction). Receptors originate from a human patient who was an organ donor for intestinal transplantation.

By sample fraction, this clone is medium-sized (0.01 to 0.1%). As DNA, the CDR3 is TGTGCCAGCAGCTTAGTCCTTGCAACTAATGAAAAACTGTTTTTT. Translation gives CASSLVLATNEKLFF. This sequence joins TRBV7-9 and TRBJ1-4; D call uncertain. CDR1 and CDR2 from the germline V gene are SEHNR and FQNEAQ (reference sequence). V lost 1 base to trimming and J lost 0 bases, with 6 bases between them. CDR3 length: 15 amino acids.

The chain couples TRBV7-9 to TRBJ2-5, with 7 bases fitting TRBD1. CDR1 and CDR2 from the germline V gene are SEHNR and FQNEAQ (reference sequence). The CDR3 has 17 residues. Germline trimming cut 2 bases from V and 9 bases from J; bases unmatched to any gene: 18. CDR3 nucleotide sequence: TGTGCCAGCAGCTTAAAGTCTGAGACAGGGCCCCTGGGGGCCCAGTACTTC. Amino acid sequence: CASSLKSETGPLGAQYF.

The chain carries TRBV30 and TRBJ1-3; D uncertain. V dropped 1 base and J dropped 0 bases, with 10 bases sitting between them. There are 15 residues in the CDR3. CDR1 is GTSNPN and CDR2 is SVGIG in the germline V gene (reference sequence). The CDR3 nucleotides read TGTGCCTGGAGTGCACGGGTCCTCTCTGGAAACACCATATATTTT. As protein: CAWSARVLSGNTIYF.

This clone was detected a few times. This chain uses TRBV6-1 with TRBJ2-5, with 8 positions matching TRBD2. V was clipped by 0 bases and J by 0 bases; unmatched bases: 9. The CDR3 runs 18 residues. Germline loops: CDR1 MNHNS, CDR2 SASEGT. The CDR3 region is CASSEARAGGGYQETQYF. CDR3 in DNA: TGTGCCAGCAGTGAAGCCCGGGCCGGCGGGGGGTACCAAGAGACCCAGTACTTC.

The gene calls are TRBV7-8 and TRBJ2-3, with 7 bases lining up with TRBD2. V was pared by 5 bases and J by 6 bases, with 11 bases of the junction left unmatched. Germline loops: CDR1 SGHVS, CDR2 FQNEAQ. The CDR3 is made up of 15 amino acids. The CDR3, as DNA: TGTGCCAGCAGCAGCCAGGCGGGGGTCCGCGATACGCAGTATTTT. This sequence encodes CASSSQAGVRDTQYF.

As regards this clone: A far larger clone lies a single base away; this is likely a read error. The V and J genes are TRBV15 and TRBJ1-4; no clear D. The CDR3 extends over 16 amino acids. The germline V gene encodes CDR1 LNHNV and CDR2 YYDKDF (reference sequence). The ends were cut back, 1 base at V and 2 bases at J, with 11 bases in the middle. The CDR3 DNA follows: TGTGCCACCAGCAGAGGTGGGAGTCGGACTAATGAAAAACTGTTTTTT. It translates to CATSRGGSRTNEKLFF.

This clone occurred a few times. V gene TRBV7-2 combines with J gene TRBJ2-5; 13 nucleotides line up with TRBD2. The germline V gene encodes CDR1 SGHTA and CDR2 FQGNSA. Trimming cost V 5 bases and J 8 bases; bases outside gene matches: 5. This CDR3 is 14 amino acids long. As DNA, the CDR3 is TGTGCCAGCAGCACCCGGACTAGCGGGGGCACCCAGTACTTC. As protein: CASSTRTSGGTQYF.